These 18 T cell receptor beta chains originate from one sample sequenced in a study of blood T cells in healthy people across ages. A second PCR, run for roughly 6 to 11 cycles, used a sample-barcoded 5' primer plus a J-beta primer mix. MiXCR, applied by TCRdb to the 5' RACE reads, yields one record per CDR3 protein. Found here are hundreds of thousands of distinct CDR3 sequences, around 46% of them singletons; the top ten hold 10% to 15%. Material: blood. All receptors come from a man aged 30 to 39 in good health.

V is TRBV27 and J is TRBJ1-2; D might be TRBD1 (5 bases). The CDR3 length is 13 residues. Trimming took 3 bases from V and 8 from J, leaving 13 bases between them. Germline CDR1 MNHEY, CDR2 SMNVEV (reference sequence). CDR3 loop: CASSFAREGGYTF. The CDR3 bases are TGTGCCAGCAGTTTTGCCAGGGAAGGCGGCTACACCTTC.

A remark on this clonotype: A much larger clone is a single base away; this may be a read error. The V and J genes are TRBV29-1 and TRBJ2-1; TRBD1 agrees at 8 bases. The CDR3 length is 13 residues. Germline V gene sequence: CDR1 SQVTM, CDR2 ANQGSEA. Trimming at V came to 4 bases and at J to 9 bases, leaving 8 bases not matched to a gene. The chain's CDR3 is CSVVRTGNSEQFF. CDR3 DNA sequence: TGCAGCGTTGTCCGGACAGGGAACAGTGAGCAGTTCTTC.

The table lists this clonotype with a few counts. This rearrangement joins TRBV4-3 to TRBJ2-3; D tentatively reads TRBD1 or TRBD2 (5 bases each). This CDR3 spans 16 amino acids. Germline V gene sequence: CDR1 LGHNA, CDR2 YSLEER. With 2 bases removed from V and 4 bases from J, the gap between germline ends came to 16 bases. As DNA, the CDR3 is TGCGCCAGCAGCCAATGGGACGGATTTAGCGCAGATACGCAGTATTTT. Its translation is CASSQWDGFSADTQYF.

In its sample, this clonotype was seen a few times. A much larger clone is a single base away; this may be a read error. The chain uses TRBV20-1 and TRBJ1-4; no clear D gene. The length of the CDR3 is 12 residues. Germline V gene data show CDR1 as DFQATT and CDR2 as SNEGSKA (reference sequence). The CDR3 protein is CGANVDGEKLFF. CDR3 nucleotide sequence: TGCGGTGCTAACGTCGACGGGGAAAAACTGTTTTTT.

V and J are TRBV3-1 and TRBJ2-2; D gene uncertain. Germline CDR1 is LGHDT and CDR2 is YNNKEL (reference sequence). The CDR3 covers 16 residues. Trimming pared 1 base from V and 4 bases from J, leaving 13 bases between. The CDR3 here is CASSQVRSVGTGELFF. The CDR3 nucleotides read TGTGCCAGCAGCCAAGTAAGATCTGTGGGCACCGGGGAGCTGTTTTTT.

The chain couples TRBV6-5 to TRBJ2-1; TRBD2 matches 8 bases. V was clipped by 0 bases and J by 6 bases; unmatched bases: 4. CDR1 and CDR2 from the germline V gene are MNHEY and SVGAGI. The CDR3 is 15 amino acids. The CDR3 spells CASSYSSGGSNEQFF. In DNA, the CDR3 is TGTGCCAGCAGTTACTCCAGCGGGGGAAGCAATGAGCAGTTCTTC.

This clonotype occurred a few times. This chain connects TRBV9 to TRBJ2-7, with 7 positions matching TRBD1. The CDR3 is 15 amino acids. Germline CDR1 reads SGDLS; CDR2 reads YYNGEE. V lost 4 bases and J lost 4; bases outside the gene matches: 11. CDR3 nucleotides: TGTGCCAGCAGCCTCCGGGCCGACAGGGCTTACGAGCAGTACTTC. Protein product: CASSLRADRAYEQYF.

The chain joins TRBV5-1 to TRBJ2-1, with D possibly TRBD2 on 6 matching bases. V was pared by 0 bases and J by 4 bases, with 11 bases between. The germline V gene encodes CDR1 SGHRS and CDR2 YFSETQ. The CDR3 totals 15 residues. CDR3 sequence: CASSLAPGEYNEQFF. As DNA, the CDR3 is TGCGCCAGCAGCTTGGCGCCGGGAGAATACAATGAGCAGTTCTTC.

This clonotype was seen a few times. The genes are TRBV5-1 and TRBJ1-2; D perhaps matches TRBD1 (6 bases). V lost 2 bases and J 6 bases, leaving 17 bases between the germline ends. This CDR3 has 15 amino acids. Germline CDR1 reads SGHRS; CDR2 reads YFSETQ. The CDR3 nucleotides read TGCGCCAGCAGCTTCATGGGGGCCGCGGGTAATGGCTACACCTTC. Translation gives CASSFMGAAGNGYTF.

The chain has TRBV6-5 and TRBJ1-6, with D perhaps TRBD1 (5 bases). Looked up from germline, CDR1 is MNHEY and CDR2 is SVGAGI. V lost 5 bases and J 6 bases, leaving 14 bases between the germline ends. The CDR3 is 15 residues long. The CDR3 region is CASSPAGGSNSPLHF. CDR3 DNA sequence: TGTGCCAGCAGTCCGGCTGGGGGGTCTAATTCACCCCTCCACTTT.

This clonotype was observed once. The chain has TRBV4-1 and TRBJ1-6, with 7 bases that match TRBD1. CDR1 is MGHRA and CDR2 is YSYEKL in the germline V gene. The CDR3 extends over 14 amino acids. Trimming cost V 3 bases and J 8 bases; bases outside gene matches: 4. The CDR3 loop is CASSQITGDSPLHF. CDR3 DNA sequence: TGCGCCAGCAGCCAGATTACAGGGGATTCACCCCTCCACTTT.

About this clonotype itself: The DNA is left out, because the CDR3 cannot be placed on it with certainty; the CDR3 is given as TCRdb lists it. The CDR3 sequence: CASSQDRLSFRGRDSYEQYF. This rearrangement joins TRBV4-1 to TRBJ2-7; whether TRBD1, the table's D call, matches the DNA was not checked. CDR1 is MGHRA and CDR2 is YSYEKL in the germline V gene. The CDR3 length is 20 residues, termini included.

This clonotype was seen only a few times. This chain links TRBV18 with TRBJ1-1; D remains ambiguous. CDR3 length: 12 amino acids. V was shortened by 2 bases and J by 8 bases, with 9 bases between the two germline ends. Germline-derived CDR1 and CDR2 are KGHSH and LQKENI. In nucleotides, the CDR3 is TGTGCCAGCTCACCATCGGGGATCGAAGCTTTCTTT. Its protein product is CASSPSGIEAFF.

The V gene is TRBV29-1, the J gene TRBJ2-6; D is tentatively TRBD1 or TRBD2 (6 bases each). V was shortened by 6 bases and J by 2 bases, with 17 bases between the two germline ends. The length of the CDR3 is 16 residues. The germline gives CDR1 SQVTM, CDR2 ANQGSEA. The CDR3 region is CSVPPWGDTGANVLTF. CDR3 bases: TGCAGCGTCCCGCCGTGGGGGGACACTGGGGCCAACGTCCTGACTTTC.

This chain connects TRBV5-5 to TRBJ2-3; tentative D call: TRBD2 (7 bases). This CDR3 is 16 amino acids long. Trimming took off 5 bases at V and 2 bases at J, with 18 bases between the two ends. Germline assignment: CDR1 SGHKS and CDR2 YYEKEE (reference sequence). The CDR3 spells CASRGGGPGPTDTQYF. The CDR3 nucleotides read TGTGCCAGCAGGGGAGGGGGGCCAGGACCCACAGATACGCAGTATTTT.

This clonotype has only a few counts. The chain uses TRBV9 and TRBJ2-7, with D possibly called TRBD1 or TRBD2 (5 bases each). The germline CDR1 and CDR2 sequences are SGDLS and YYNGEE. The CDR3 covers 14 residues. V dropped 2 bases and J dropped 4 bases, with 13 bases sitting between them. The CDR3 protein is CASSVRDGPYEQYF. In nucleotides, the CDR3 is TGTGCCAGCAGCGTCCGGGACGGACCATACGAGCAGTACTTC.

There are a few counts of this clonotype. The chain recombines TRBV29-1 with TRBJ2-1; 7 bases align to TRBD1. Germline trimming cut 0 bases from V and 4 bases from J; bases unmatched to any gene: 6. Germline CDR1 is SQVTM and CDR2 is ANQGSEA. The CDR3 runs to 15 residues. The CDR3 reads CSVEESRDRYNEQFF. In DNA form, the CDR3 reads TGCAGCGTTGAAGAGTCCCGGGACAGATACAATGAGCAGTTCTTC.

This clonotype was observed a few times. CDR3 region: CASSLNLGTLSHEQYF. The CDR3 DNA sequence: TGTGCCAGCAGCTTAAATCTGGGGACATTGTCCCACGAGCAGTACTTC. The chain carries TRBV7-2 and TRBJ2-7, with D tentatively TRBD1 (6 bases). Trimming cost V 2 bases and J 5 bases, with 19 bases left between them. The CDR3 is made up of 16 amino acids. Germline V gene lookup returns CDR1 SGHTA and CDR2 FQGNSA.